A selection of T cell receptor beta chains follows, all from one sample in a study of T-cell reconstitution after alpha-beta-depleted transplantation in children. Via MiXCR, TCRdb re-called the PCR reads, giving one row per CDR3 protein. This repertoire shows about 490,000 distinct CDR3 sequences, under 12% found once; its top ten account for 2% to 2.5%. Sequenced here: PBMCs, sampled before TCRalphabeta/CD19-depleted stem cell transplant. The receptors were sampled from a child aged 2 to 10 with inherited bone marrow failure, due to receive a stem cell transplant. The CDR3 runs from the conserved cysteine through the conserved F or W. D genes are given only for firm matches. Size is stated for part of the rows, as once, few or many counts, or as a class when the clone is expanded.

>many|TRBV4-3|-|TRBJ2-7
TGCGCCAGCAGCCAAGGGCGGACAGCCTCCTACGAGCAGTACTTC
CASSQGRTASYEQYF
>many|TRBV7-8|TRBD2|TRBJ2-2
TGTGCCAGCAGCCGCCGGACTAGCGGGAGGCACCTGAACACCGGGGAGCTGTTTTTT
CASSRRTSGRHLNTGELFF
>few|TRBV20-1|TRBD2|TRBJ2-1
TGCAGTGCTAGAGATCAGCGGGGGTACAATGAGCAGTTCTTC
CSARDQRGYNEQFF
>few|TRBV29-1|-|TRBJ2-7
TGCAGCGTTGCCCCTGACAGTGGACGCTACGAGCAGTACTTC
CSVAPDSGRYEQYF
>-|TRBV7-6|-|TRBJ2-7
TGTGCCAGCAGCTCCCACGCCGACTACGAGCAGTACTTC
CASSSHADYEQYF
>many|TRBV20-1|TRBD2|TRBJ2-7
TGCAGTGCTAGGCCACTAGCGTACGAGCAGTACTTC
CSARPLAYEQYF
>-|TRBV5-1|TRBD2|TRBJ2-1
TGCGCCAGCAGCTTGGCCGCGACTAGCGGGAGTATCGAGCAGTTCTTC
CASSLAATSGSIEQFF
>many|TRBV4-3|-|TRBJ1-1
TGCGCCAGCAGCCCCCAACAGGGAGACACTGAAGCTTTCTTT
CASSPQQGDTEAFF
>-|TRBV27|-|TRBJ2-2
TGTGCCAGCAGTCTAACGCAGGGGTCCGGGGAGCTGTTTTTT
CASSLTQGSGELFF
>-|TRBV7-9|-|TRBJ2-7
TGTGCCAGCAGCTACACAGCCTACGAGCAGTACTTC
CASSYTAYEQYF
>few|TRBV4-3|-|TRBJ1-6
TGCGCCAGCAGCCAAGGAGTCGGTTCACCCCTCCACTTT
CASSQGVGSPLHF
>many|TRBV2|-|TRBJ1-1
TGTGCCAGCACCGTCGAGGTTGAAGCTTTCTTT
CASTVEVEAFF
>many|TRBV12-3/TRBV12-4|TRBD1|TRBJ2-7
TGTGCCAGCAGCCGCGGGACAGGGACCGAGCAGTACTTC
CASSRGTGTEQYF
>many|TRBV27|TRBD2|TRBJ2-3
TGTGCCAGCAGTTTTTTACTAGCGGGAGCTAGGGATACGCAGTATTTT
CASSFLLAGARDTQYF
>many|TRBV7-2|-|TRBJ1-5
TGTGCCAGCAGCCGATATACAGAATACCCCCATCAGCCCCAGCATTTT
CASSRYTEYPHQPQHF
>many|TRBV29-1|-|TRBJ1-1
TGCAGCGTTCTGGCAGGGGTACGGAAAACTGAAGCTTTCTTT
CSVLAGVRKTEAFF
>many|TRBV12-3/TRBV12-4|-|TRBJ1-1
TGTGCCAGCAGTTTTGCCGCGAACACTGAAGCTTTCTTT
CASSFAANTEAFF
>many|TRBV9|-|TRBJ2-2
TGTGCCAGCAGCGCGATTCGGGGCACCGGGGAGCTGTTTTTT
CASSAIRGTGELFF
>few|TRBV7-2|TRBD2|TRBJ2-7
TGTGCCAGCAAGTGGCGGCTAGCGGGAGGTAACGAGCAGTACTTC
CASKWRLAGGNEQYF
>few|TRBV18|-|TRBJ2-1
TGTGCCAGCTCACCAGTACCCCAATACAATGAGCAGTTCTTC
CASSPVPQYNEQFF
>many|TRBV27|-|TRBJ1-6
TGTGCCAGCAGTTTATCCGGGGTGGTGAATTCACCCCTCCACTTT
CASSLSGVVNSPLHF
>many|TRBV6-2/TRBV6-3|-|TRBJ2-7
TGTGCCAGCAGCCCTCTGATCGACGGTACCTACGAGCAGTACTTC
CASSPLIDGTYEQYF
>many|TRBV28|-|TRBJ2-3
TGTGCCAGCAGTTTGTTTACAAGACCCCCAAAAGGGTGGGCAGATACGCAGTATTTT
CASSLFTRPPKGWADTQYF
>-|TRBV10-3|TRBD1|TRBJ1-1
TGTGCCATCAGTGAGTCGACAGGGCAGTTCACTGAAGCTTTCTTT
CAISESTGQFTEAFF
>many|TRBV30|-|TRBJ2-4
TGTGCCTGGAGTTGGGGATTAGCCAAAAACATTCAGTACTTC
CAWSWGLAKNIQYF
>few|TRBV21-1|-|TRBJ2-5
TGTGCCAGCAGCAAAGCGCAGGATCCGGGAGGGGAGACCCAGTACTTC
CASSKAQDPGGETQYF
>many|TRBV20-1|TRBD2|TRBJ2-1
TGCAGTGCTAGAGATCCACAGGCGGGAGGGATCCTATGGAATGAGCAGTTCTTC
CSARDPQAGGILWNEQFF